This T cell receptor beta chain was retrieved from a study of metastatic and nonmetastatic thyroid tumors. How the authors handled the data: What underpinned the distant-metastasis classifier for papillary thyroid cancer was the set of CDR3 differences across clinicopathological groups. TCRdb reassembled clones from the PCR reads with MiXCR. TCRdb assigned the V and J calls; the authors' analysis was not used. Here the sample spans tens of thousands of clones, around 25% being singletons. None of the patients had undergone any treatment ahead of thyroid surgery. This CDR3 is 14 amino acids long. Trimming pared 6 bases from V and 5 bases from J, leaving 15 bases between. Germline CDR1 is MNHNS and CDR2 is SASEGT.

Source material: blood. V usage is TRBV6-1 and J usage is TRBJ2-3, with D perhaps matching TRBD2 (5 bases). The receptor was isolated from a female donor with papillary thyroid cancer or a benign thyroid nodule (not recorded which). Some clones in this sample may be carry-over from other donors' samples. DNA of the CDR3: TGTGCCAGCAGGTCATGGGGAGCGGAAGATACGCAGTATTTT. Translating gives CASRSWGAEDTQYF.